This is a list of T cell receptor beta chains from one sample in a study of CD8+CD57+ T cells in acquired aplastic anemia. MiXCR, applied by TCRdb to the reads, yields one record per CDR3 protein. The sample includes roughly 280,000 distinct CDR3 sequences, under 65% of them seen just once. Sequencing used sorted CD4+, CD8+, or CD8+CD57+ T cells (not recorded which) from PBMCs. All receptors derive from a human donor with aplastic anemia. CDR3s leave out the opening cysteine and the closing phenylalanine or tryptophan. A D gene is named only where the DNA matches it firmly. Size tells how often a clone was seen (once, few, many) or the class of an expanded clone, and some rows leave it out.

ASSLGQGQGAESPLH,NA,TRBJ1-6,TRBV11-1,TRBD1
ASSESRGVWPQH,many,TRBJ1-5,TRBV6-1,NA
ASSLFAGGYEQY,NA,TRBJ2-7,TRBV7-6,TRBD1
ASSPPVGYEQY,NA,TRBJ2-7,TRBV13,NA
ASTGTDEQY,NA,TRBJ2-7,TRBV7-9,NA
ASSLTGRIGELF,many,TRBJ2-2,TRBV5-1,NA
ASSQTGEQSEQY,NA,TRBJ2-7,TRBV6-5,TRBD1
SAGRLAAETQY,NA,TRBJ2-5,TRBV20-1,TRBD2
ATSIRIGYEQY,NA,TRBJ2-7,TRBV15,NA
SARDPRGHEQY,NA,TRBJ2-7,TRBV20-1,NA
SARRTGGLESPLH,NA,TRBJ1-6,TRBV20-1,TRBD1
ASSLRAQTSIVPLYNETQY,NA,TRBJ2-5,TRBV9,NA
ATTSHSETEAF,NA,TRBJ1-1,TRBV24-1,NA
SARDLSGGAYNEQF,NA,TRBJ2-1,TRBV20-1,TRBD2
ASSTDRGQTNEQF,once,TRBJ2-1,TRBV19,NA